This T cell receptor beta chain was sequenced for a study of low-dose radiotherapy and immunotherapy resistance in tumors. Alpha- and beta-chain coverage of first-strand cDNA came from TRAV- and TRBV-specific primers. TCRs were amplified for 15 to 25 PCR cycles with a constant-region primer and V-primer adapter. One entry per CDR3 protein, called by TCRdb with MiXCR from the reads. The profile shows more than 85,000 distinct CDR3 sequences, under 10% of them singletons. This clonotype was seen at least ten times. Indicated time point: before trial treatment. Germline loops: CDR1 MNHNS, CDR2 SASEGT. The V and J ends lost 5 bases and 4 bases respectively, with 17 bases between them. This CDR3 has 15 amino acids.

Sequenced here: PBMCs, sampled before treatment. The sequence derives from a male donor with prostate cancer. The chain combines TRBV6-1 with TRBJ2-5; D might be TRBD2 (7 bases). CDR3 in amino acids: CASSRGRGEAETQYF. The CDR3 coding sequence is TGTGCCAGCAGTAGGGGGAGGGGAGAGGCAGAGACCCAGTACTTC.